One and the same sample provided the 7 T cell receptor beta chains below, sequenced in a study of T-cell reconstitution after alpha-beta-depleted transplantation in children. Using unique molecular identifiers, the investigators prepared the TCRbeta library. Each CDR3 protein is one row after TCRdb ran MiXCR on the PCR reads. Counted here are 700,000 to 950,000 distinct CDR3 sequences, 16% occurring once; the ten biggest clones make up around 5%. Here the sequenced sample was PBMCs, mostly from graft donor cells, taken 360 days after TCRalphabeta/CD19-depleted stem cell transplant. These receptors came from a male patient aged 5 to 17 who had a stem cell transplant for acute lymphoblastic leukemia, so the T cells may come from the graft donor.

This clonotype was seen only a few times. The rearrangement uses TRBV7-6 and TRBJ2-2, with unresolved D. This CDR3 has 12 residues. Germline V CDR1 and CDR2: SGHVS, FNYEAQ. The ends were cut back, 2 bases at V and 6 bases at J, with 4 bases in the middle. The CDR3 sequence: CASSLQPGELFF. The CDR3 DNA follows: TGTGCCAGCAGCTTACAGCCCGGGGAGCTGTTTTTT.

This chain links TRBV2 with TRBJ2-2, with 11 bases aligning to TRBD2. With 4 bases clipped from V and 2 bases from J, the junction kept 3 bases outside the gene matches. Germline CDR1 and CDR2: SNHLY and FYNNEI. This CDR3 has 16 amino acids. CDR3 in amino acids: CASSGGLAVNTGELFF. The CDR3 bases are TGTGCCAGCAGTGGGGGACTAGCGGTTAACACCGGGGAGCTGTTTTTT.

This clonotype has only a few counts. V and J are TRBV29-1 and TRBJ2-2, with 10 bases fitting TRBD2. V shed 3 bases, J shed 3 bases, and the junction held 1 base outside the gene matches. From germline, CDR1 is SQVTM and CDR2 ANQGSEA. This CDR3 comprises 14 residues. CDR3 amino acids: CSVESGRDTGELFF. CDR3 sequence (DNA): TGCAGCGTTGAGAGCGGGAGGGACACCGGGGAGCTGTTTTTT.

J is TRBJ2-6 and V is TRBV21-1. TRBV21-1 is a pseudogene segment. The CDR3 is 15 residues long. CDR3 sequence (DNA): TGTGCCAGCAGCTGTGATTGCTCTGGGGCCAACGTCCTGACTTTC. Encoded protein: CASSCDCSGANVLTF.

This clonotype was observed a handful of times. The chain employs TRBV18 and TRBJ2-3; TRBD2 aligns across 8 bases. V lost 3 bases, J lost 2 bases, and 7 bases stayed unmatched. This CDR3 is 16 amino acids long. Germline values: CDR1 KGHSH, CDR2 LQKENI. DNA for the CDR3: TGTGCCAGCTCACCGGCGGCGGGAGGACTCACAGATACGCAGTATTTT. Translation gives CASSPAAGGLTDTQYF.

The CDR3 is CASSLASGSIGEQFF. In DNA, the CDR3 is TGCGCCAGCAGCTTGGCTAGCGGGAGTATTGGAGAGCAGTTCTTC. The chain combines TRBV5-1 with TRBJ2-1; 10 bases are a match to TRBD2. The CDR3 has 15 amino acids. Per the germline V gene, CDR1 is SGHRS and CDR2 is YFSETQ. V lost 0 bases and J lost 10; bases outside the gene matches: 7. Supplemented by reference TRBV5-1 and TRBJ2-1, the full variable domain reads KAGVTQTPRYLIKTRGQQVTLSCSPISGHRSVSWYQQTPGQGLQFLFEYFSETQRNKGNFPGRFSGRQFSNSRSEMNVSTLELGDSALYLCASSLASGSIGEQFFGPGTRLTVL.

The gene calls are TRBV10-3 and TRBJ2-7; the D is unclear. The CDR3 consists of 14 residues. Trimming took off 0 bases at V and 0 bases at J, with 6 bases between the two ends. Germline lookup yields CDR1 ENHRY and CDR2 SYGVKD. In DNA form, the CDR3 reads TGTGCCATCAGTGAGTCTCCGAGCTCCTACGAGCAGTACTTC. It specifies CAISESPSSYEQYF.